The 30 T cell receptor beta chains presented below share a single source sample, sequenced in a study of blood T cell repertoires in COVID-19. This table comes from immunoSEQ multiplex PCR, and its TCRdb copy is limited to in-frame clones, with some not included. This repertoire shows about 260,000 clones, 88% found once; its top ten account for more than 8.5%. Sequenced sample: peripheral blood. The receptors originated from a woman in her 70s with COVID-19, enrolled during active disease.

The V call is TRBV28, the J call TRBJ1-5; D possibly corresponds to TRBD1 (6 bases). V dropped 8 bases and J dropped 9 bases, with 17 bases sitting between them. Germline V gene sequence: CDR1 MDHEN, CDR2 SYDVKM. The CDR3 covers 13 residues. The CDR3 spells CASVQQQGSPQHF. DNA for the CDR3: TGTGCCAGCGTTCAGCAACAGGGTTCGCCCCAGCATTTT.

The CDR3 spells CASSSKSSSYNSPLHF. In nucleotides, the CDR3 is TGCGCCAGCAGCTCCAAGTCCAGCTCCTATAATTCACCCCTCCACTTT. This sequence joins TRBV5-1 and TRBJ1-6; no clear D. Germline values: CDR1 SGHRS, CDR2 YFSETQ. This CDR3 contains 16 residues. V was pared by 3 bases and J by 0 bases, with 10 bases between.

This chain uses TRBV5-5 with TRBJ1-1; the match to TRBD1 covers 7 bases. Unmatched junction bases numbered 6, after V lost 8 bases and J lost 2 bases. Germline V gene sequence: CDR1 SGHKS, CDR2 YYEKEE (reference sequence). The CDR3 has 13 amino acids. CDR3 sequence (DNA): TGTGCCAGTCACAGGGGATTTAACACTGAAGCTTTCTTT. Its translation: CASHRGFNTEAFF.

The V gene is TRBV23-1, the J gene TRBJ2-7; D call uncertain. TRBV23-1 is filed as an ORF, its function uncertain. There are 14 residues in the CDR3. Trimming stripped 0 bases from V and 2 bases from J, with 8 bases between. CDR3 bases: TGCGCCAGCAGTCAATCGGCCCTAGCCTACGAGCAGTACTTC. Translation gives CASSQSALAYEQYF.

The chain couples TRBV18 to TRBJ1-2; TRBD1 agrees at 7 bases. V was clipped by 3 bases and J by 4 bases; unmatched bases: 5. The germline CDR1 and CDR2 sequences are KGHSH and LQKENI. The CDR3 has 14 amino acids. CDR3 protein: CASSPGTVAYGYTF. The CDR3 DNA follows: TGTGCCAGCTCACCCGGGACAGTAGCCTATGGCTACACCTTC.

The chain carries TRBV4-1 and TRBJ1-5, with TRBD1 identical over 8 bases. With V trimmed by 4 bases and J by 2 bases, 10 bases remained unmatched. Germline V lookup: CDR1 MGHRA, CDR2 YSYEKL. The CDR3 is 17 amino acids. Written as DNA, the CDR3 is TGCGCCAGCAGCCTCATCCAGGGGGCGCAGGGCAATCAGCCCCAGCATTTT. Translated, it gives CASSLIQGAQGNQPQHF.

The rearrangement joins TRBV11-1 to TRBJ2-3; possibly TRBD2 for D (7 bases). The germline gives CDR1 SGHAT, CDR2 FQDESV (reference sequence). This CDR3 spans 16 amino acids. V lost 8 bases and J 1 base, leaving 19 bases between the germline ends. CDR3 loop: CASGTREAGGTDTQYF. CDR3 nucleotides: TGTGCCAGCGGCACCCGGGAGGCAGGGGGCACAGATACGCAGTATTTT.

This chain links TRBV5-1 with TRBJ2-7; TRBD2 agrees at 7 bases. CDR1 and CDR2 from the germline V gene are SGHRS and YFSETQ. The V gene end was trimmed by 4 bases and the J gene end by 6 bases; junction bases not matched to a gene: 16. This CDR3 region has 16 residues. This chain's CDR3 is CASSLEASLGRGEQYF. CDR3 DNA: TGCGCCAGCAGCCTCGAGGCCTCCCTAGGGAGGGGCGAGCAGTACTTC.

The chain uses TRBV30 and TRBJ1-1, with 8 bases aligning to TRBD1. J was trimmed by 11 bases and V by 8 bases; bases with no gene match: 37. The germline V gene has CDR1 GTSNPN and CDR2 SVGIG (reference sequence). The CDR3 spans 20 residues. The CDR3 nucleotides read TGTGCCCAGACCGGTGGGACAGGCTTATCGTCTGTTGGTCTAGGGGTTGGGGCTTTCTTT. Amino acids: CAQTGGTGLSSVGLGVGAFF. Complete variable domain (other parts from reference TRBV30 and TRBJ1-1): SQTIHQWPATLVQPVGSPLSLECTVEGTSNPNLYWYRQAAGRGLQLLFYSVGIGQISSEVPQNLSASRPQDRQFILSSKKLLLSDSGFYLCAQTGGTGLSSVGLGVGAFFGQGTRLTVV.

The gene calls are TRBV19 and TRBJ2-1, with TRBD2 matching over 7 bases. The length of the CDR3 is 12 residues. After removal of 5 bases from V and 5 bases from J, the junction contained 0 bases not matched to a gene. Germline-derived CDR1 and CDR2 are LNHDA and SQIVND (reference sequence). In nucleotides, the CDR3 is TGTGCCAGTAGTGGGGGGGACAATGAGCAGTTCTTC. Encoded protein: CASSGGDNEQFF.

The chain employs TRBV28 and TRBJ2-5; a weak D match, TRBD1 (5 bases). The CDR3 spans 12 residues. Germline CDR1 is MDHEN and CDR2 is SYDVKM. Trimming took off 8 bases at V and 5 bases at J, with 12 bases between the two ends. For the CDR3, the DNA is TGTGCCAGCGGATCAGGGTTGGAGACCCAGTACTTC. It translates to CASGSGLETQYF.

CDR3 residues: CAISVENNQPQHF. The CDR3 nucleotides read TGTGCCATCAGTGTGGAGAACAATCAGCCCCAGCATTTT. The genes are TRBV10-3 and TRBJ1-5; unclear D gene. Looked up from germline, CDR1 is ENHRY and CDR2 is SYGVKD. This CDR3 has 13 amino acids. The ends were cut back, 4 bases at V and 3 bases at J, with 7 bases in the middle.

This rearrangement joins TRBV5-4 to TRBJ1-2; D perhaps matches TRBD1 (6 bases). The CDR3 extends over 14 amino acids. V gave up 0 bases and J gave up 8 bases, with 14 bases separating them. Germline assignment: CDR1 SGHNT and CDR2 YYREEE (reference sequence). For the CDR3, the DNA is TGTGCCAGCAGCTTGGATGGACAGTACACGGGCTACACCTTC. Protein sequence: CASSLDGQYTGYTF.

V and J are TRBV25-1 and TRBJ2-7; 8 bases fit TRBD1. Germline values: CDR1 MGHDK, CDR2 SYGVNS. This CDR3 is 15 amino acids long. J gave up 3 bases and V 6 bases, and 10 bases lay outside the gene matches. CDR3 region: CASRDTGGFYYEQYF. The CDR3 bases are TGTGCCAGCAGGGATACAGGGGGATTCTACTACGAGCAGTACTTC.

The chain is built from TRBV5-1 and TRBJ1-5; D is uncertain. CDR3 size: 13 residues. The germline CDR1 and CDR2 sequences are SGHRS and YFSETQ. The germline V and J ends were trimmed by 5 bases and 6 bases, with 12 bases remaining between them. This CDR3 is CASSNGHGQPQHF. In DNA, the CDR3 is TGCGCCAGCAGTAATGGCCATGGTCAGCCCCAGCATTTT.

The V call is TRBV5-8, the J call TRBJ1-5; D might be TRBD1 (5 bases). The CDR3 covers 15 residues. Between the trimmed V and J ends, which lost 2 bases and 1 base, there was a span of 10 bases. Germline values: CDR1 SGHTS, CDR2 YDEGEE. The CDR3 protein is CASSFSRGSNQPQHF. DNA of the CDR3: TGTGCCAGCAGCTTCTCAAGGGGAAGCAATCAGCCCCAGCATTTT.

The V gene is TRBV6-2 or TRBV6-3, the J gene TRBJ2-7, with TRBD2 matching over 8 bases. CDR1 and CDR2 from the germline V gene are MNHEY and SVGEGT. The CDR3 length is 15 residues. Losses at the gene ends were 5 bases for V and 1 base for J; bases not matched to a gene: 7. The CDR3 nucleotides read TGTGCCAGCAGTCGAAGCGGGAGTGTTTCCTACGAGCAGTACTTC. Its translation: CASSRSGSVSYEQYF.

The V and J genes are TRBV20-1 and TRBJ2-5, with 8 positions matching TRBD2. Germline loops: CDR1 DFQATT, CDR2 SNEGSKA (reference sequence). V was clipped by 3 bases and J by 4 bases; unmatched bases: 16. The CDR3 contains 17 residues. For the CDR3, the DNA is TGCAGTGCTAGTTTTCCCACTAGCGGAAGGGCAGCAGAGACCCAGTACTTC. Protein sequence: CSASFPTSGRAAETQYF.

This clone was counted once. The chain combines TRBV6-6 with TRBJ2-1; the match to TRBD1 covers 7 bases. The CDR3 contains 16 residues. Trimming removed 2 bases from V and 6 bases from J; junction bases left unmatched: 10. Germline CDR1 and CDR2: MNHNY and SVGAGI (reference sequence). The DNA of the CDR3 is TGTGCCAGCAGTTACGCGCGAGGGGGCTTCTCCAATGAGCAGTTCTTC. Its protein is CASSYARGGFSNEQFF.

The rearrangement joins TRBV10-2 to TRBJ1-4, with D unresolved. CDR3 length equals 17 residues. CDR1 is WSHSY, CDR2 SAAADI, per germline. V lost 0 bases, J lost 10 bases, and 21 bases lay in between. The CDR3 is CASSESSFTAGLGKLFF. CDR3 nucleotides: TGCGCCAGCAGTGAGTCGAGTTTCACGGCGGGGTTGGGAAAACTGTTTTTT.

This sequence joins TRBV29-1 and TRBJ2-1; 10 bases align to TRBD1. V dropped 6 bases and J dropped 4; count of bases not matched to a gene: 3. The CDR3 sequence is 13 residues long. The germline V gene encodes CDR1 SQVTM and CDR2 ANQGSEA. As DNA, the CDR3 is TGCAGCGTGACAGGGGGCAGGTACAATGAGCAGTTCTTC. This gives the protein CSVTGGRYNEQFF.

V is TRBV5-5 and J is TRBJ2-2; no clear D gene. Trimming removed 6 bases from V and 5 bases from J, with 5 bases in between. The CDR3 contains 11 residues. Germline assignment: CDR1 SGHKS and CDR2 YYEKEE (reference sequence). The CDR3 spells CASIGTGELFF. The CDR3, as DNA: TGTGCCAGCATCGGGACCGGGGAGCTGTTTTTT.

V gene TRBV6-6 combines with J gene TRBJ1-2; TRBD1 is a possible D gene (5 bases). V lost 10 bases and J lost 3, with 15 bases in between. Per the germline V gene, CDR1 is MNHNY and CDR2 is SVGAGI (reference sequence). The CDR3 sequence is 13 residues long. The DNA for the CDR3 is TGTGCCACCATGGTATCGACAGACTATGGCTACACCTTC. Translated, it gives CATMVSTDYGYTF.

J is TRBJ1-4 and V is TRBV18; D is perhaps TRBD1 (5 bases). CDR1 KGHSH and CDR2 LQKENI come from the germline V gene. This CDR3 comprises 16 residues. The ends were cut back, 3 bases at V and 2 bases at J, with 13 bases in the middle. The CDR3 reads CASSPRGSGTNEKLFF. CDR3 DNA: TGTGCCAGCTCACCCCGGGGGAGCGGGACTAATGAAAAACTGTTTTTT.

This sequence joins TRBV19 and TRBJ1-3, with TRBD1 matching 9 bases. The germline V gene has CDR1 LNHDA and CDR2 SQIVND (reference sequence). This CDR3 has 16 amino acids. Germline trimming cut 4 bases from V and 2 bases from J; bases unmatched to any gene: 6. CDR3 nucleotides: TGTGCCAGTAGTAGACCGGGACAGGGCCCTGGAAACACCATATATTTT. This codes for CASSRPGQGPGNTIYF. Combining the CDR3 with reference TRBV19 and TRBJ1-3 gives the whole variable domain DGGITQSPKYLFRKEGQNVTLSCEQNLNHDAMYWYRQDPGQGLRLIYYSQIVNDFQKGDIAEGYSVSREKKESFPLTVTSAQKNPTAFYLCASSRPGQGPGNTIYFGEGSWLTVV.

The CDR3 is CASSQDLRGQYPYEQYF. The CDR3 DNA follows: TGTGCCAGCAGCCAAGATCTTCGGGGACAGTACCCTTACGAGCAGTACTTC. This rearrangement joins TRBV14 to TRBJ2-7, with 7 bases matching TRBD1. V gave up 0 bases and J gave up 4 bases; unmatched junction bases: 12. The CDR3 runs 17 residues. Germline lookup yields CDR1 SGHDN and CDR2 FVKESK.

The chain carries TRBV11-3 and TRBJ1-1; 10 nucleotides agree with TRBD1. The CDR3 sequence is 18 residues long. V was clipped by 7 bases and J by 0 bases; unmatched bases: 14. The germline CDR1 and CDR2 sequences are SGHNT and YENEEA. CDR3 in DNA: TGTGCCAGCACCTTCCCCGGACAGGGGGACCGCTTGAACACTGAAGCTTTCTTT. Amino acids: CASTFPGQGDRLNTEAFF.

This chain links TRBV7-2 with TRBJ1-5; 8 bases agree with TRBD1. The germline V gene has CDR1 SGHTA and CDR2 FQGNSA. This CDR3 spans 15 amino acids. V trimming: 0 bases; J trimming: 6 bases; junction bases outside the gene matches: 4. The CDR3 sequence: CASSLAAGGIQPQHF. The CDR3 region has the DNA TGTGCCAGCAGCTTAGCGGCAGGGGGCATTCAGCCCCAGCATTTT.

The J gene is TRBJ1-2, the V gene TRBV6-5; TRBD1 matches 7 bases. This CDR3 region has 14 residues. With 6 bases clipped from V and 1 base from J, the junction kept 5 bases outside the gene matches. Germline V gene data show CDR1 as MNHEY and CDR2 as SVGAGI. CDR3 sequence (DNA): TGTGCCAGCAGGGCCGGGACAGTTAACTATGGCTACACCTTC. Its translation: CASRAGTVNYGYTF.

V gene TRBV4-1 combines with J gene TRBJ1-2; a weak D match, TRBD1 (5 bases). The CDR3 length is 15 residues. The V and J ends lost 4 bases and 0 bases respectively, with 12 bases between them. CDR1 MGHRA and CDR2 YSYEKL come from the germline V gene. CDR3 region: CASSREEGTNYGYTF. The CDR3 coding sequence is TGCGCCAGCAGCCGCGAGGAGGGGACTAACTATGGCTACACCTTC.